This T cell receptor (beta chain) was obtained from a study of OX40 agonist ivuxolimab in advanced cancers. Clones were read by immunoSEQ multiplex PCR, and TCRdb kept only the in-frame ones, dropping some. The sample has some 70,000 clones, roughly 82% seen once; the top ten hold around 1.1%. The CDR3 has 13 residues. Trimming left V 7 bases short and J 6 bases short, with 15 bases between. Germline V gene lookup returns CDR1 LNHDA and CDR2 SQIVND (reference sequence). This clonotype originated in an adult with an advanced solid tumor such as melanoma, head and neck, liver or kidney cancer. V gene TRBV19 combines with J gene TRBJ1-1; no reliable D call. The input for sequencing was CD4+ or CD8+ T cells sorted from blood, taken in a trial of the OX40 agonist ivuxolimab. CDR3 nucleotide sequence: TGTGCCAGTATGTGGAGGGAAAAGGCTGAAGCTTTCTTT. Protein: CASMWREKAEAFF.